These 26 T cell receptor beta chains originate from one sample sequenced in a study of cytomegalovirus exposure and HLA in healthy donors (dated by TCRdb to about 2017). Library preparation employed the immunoSEQ multiplex PCR assay. Imported from immuneACCESS, the table was reduced by TCRdb to in-frame sequences with V and J called. These copies leave out some clones; in studies compared against another copy, an unresolved V gene accounts for under half, and the cause of the remainder is not known. Across this sample there are around 200,000 clones, with about 86% seen only once. The top ten clonotypes cover just under 3% of the sample. Sequencing was done on a sample of PBMCs. Receptors originate from a woman in her late teens or twenties in good health and CMV-seronegative.

The rearrangement links TRBV27 to TRBJ2-2, with TRBD1 matching 9 bases. The CDR3 is 15 amino acids. The germline V gene has CDR1 MNHEY and CDR2 SMNVEV (reference sequence). V was clipped by 3 bases and J by 8 bases; unmatched bases: 7. CDR3: CASSLGTGFEGELFF. CDR3 bases: TGTGCCAGCAGTTTGGGGACAGGGTTCGAAGGGGAGCTGTTTTTT.

V gene TRBV5-1 combines with J gene TRBJ2-6; TRBD2 is a possible D gene (6 bases). The CDR3 loop spans 17 amino acids. V was trimmed by 4 bases and J by 4 bases, leaving 18 bases between them. CDR1 is SGHRS, CDR2 YFSETQ, per germline. This CDR3 is CASSLGWEAPGANVLTF. CDR3 coding DNA: TGCGCCAGCAGCCTCGGGTGGGAGGCTCCAGGGGCCAACGTCCTGACTTTC.

The chain joins TRBV6-6 to TRBJ2-7; 10 bases line up with TRBD1. V was clipped by 7 bases and J by 4 bases; unmatched bases: 7. CDR3 length equals 14 residues. Germline V CDR1 and CDR2: MNHNY, SVGAGI (reference sequence). DNA for the CDR3: TGTGCCAGCATTATGGGGGACAGGGGATACGAGCAGTACTTC. Its translation: CASIMGDRGYEQYF.

This clone came up once. The CDR3 DNA reads TGTGCCAGCAGCGCGCTCGGGACTAGCGGGAGCCAAGAGACCCAGTACTTC. Translation: CASSALGTSGSQETQYF. This chain connects TRBV5-6 to TRBJ2-5; 14 bases are a match to TRBD2. Germline CDR1 reads SGHDT; CDR2 reads YYEEEE. CDR3 length equals 17 residues. The V gene end was trimmed by 4 bases and the J gene end by 1 base; junction bases not matched to a gene: 6.

Comment on this clone: The limits of the CDR3 on the DNA are not certain, so only TCRdb's listed CDR3 is given. This chain links TRBV2 with TRBJ2-7; the D call in the table, TRBD1, was not verified against the DNA. From its first to its last residue, the CDR3 has 16 amino acids. Germline-derived CDR1 and CDR2 are SNHLY and FYNNEI. The CDR3 region is CASSTSPGQALPGQYF.

The rearrangement joins TRBV7-8 to TRBJ2-3, with D maybe TRBD2 (6 bases). The CDR3 totals 17 residues. Germline loops: CDR1 SGHVS, CDR2 FQNEAQ. Trimming stripped 5 bases from V and 0 bases from J, with 18 bases between. For the CDR3, the DNA is TGTGCCAGCAGCACGAGGACGGCGGGATTTAGCACAGATACGCAGTATTTT. Translated: CASSTRTAGFSTDTQYF.

There are a few counts of this clone. The chain carries TRBV25-1 and TRBJ1-1; 8 bases are shared with TRBD1. The CDR3 is 14 amino acids. V trimming: 6 bases; J trimming: 5 bases; junction bases outside the gene matches: 8. CDR1 and CDR2 (germline): MGHDK, SYGVNS. CDR3 protein: CASRADREGTEAFF. In DNA, the CDR3 is TGTGCCAGCAGGGCGGACAGGGAAGGGACTGAAGCTTTCTTT. The full variable domain, rest sourced from reference TRBV25-1 and TRBJ1-1, is EADIYQTPRYLVIGTGKKITLECSQTMGHDKMYWYQQDPGMELHLIHYSYGVNSTEKGDLSSESTVSRIRTEHFPLTLESARPSHTSQYLCASRADREGTEAFFGQGTRLTVV.

This chain joins TRBV4-3 and TRBJ2-3; 13 nucleotides align to TRBD2. J was trimmed by 6 bases and V by 4 bases; bases with no gene match: 16. Germline V gene data show CDR1 as LGHNA and CDR2 as YSLEER. CDR3 length equals 19 residues. The DNA of the CDR3 is TGCGCCAGCAGCCGCGGACTAGCGGGAGAAAGTATCGCGTTGGATACGCAGTATTTT. Translating it yields CASSRGLAGESIALDTQYF.

The V and J genes are TRBV15 and TRBJ2-3; 7 bases align to TRBD1. CDR1 and CDR2 from the germline V gene are LNHNV and YYDKDF (reference sequence). V trimming: 5 bases; J trimming: 0 bases; junction bases outside the gene matches: 5. The CDR3 extends over 15 amino acids. The DNA of the CDR3 is TGTGCCACCAGCGGCCGGGACAGCAGCACAGATACGCAGTATTTT. This translates into CATSGRDSSTDTQYF.

This clone was detected once. The chain uses TRBV7-9 and TRBJ2-1, with D possibly matching TRBD2 (6 bases). The CDR3 sequence is 16 residues long. With 5 bases removed from V and 0 bases from J, the gap between germline ends came to 14 bases. Germline V lookup: CDR1 SEHNR, CDR2 FQNEAQ (reference sequence). The CDR3 nucleotides read TGTGCCAGCAGCCTTGGGGGGACCCTCTCCTACAATGAGCAGTTCTTC. Its protein product is CASSLGGTLSYNEQFF.

The V gene is TRBV15, the J gene TRBJ2-7, with 7 nucleotides matching TRBD2. Germline V gene lookup returns CDR1 LNHNV and CDR2 YYDKDF (reference sequence). Trimming cost V 8 bases and J 0 bases; bases outside gene matches: 19. The CDR3 has 18 residues. CDR3 sequence: CATRWDGREWPSSYEQYF. The CDR3 coding sequence is TGTGCCACCCGCTGGGATGGGCGGGAGTGGCCCAGCTCCTACGAGCAGTACTTC. Full variable domain (missing parts from reference TRBV15 and TRBJ2-7): DAMVIQNPRYQVTQFGKPVTLSCSQTLNHNVMYWYQQKSSQAPKLLFHYYDKDFNNEADTPDNFQSRRPNTSFCFLDIRSPGLGDTAMYLCATRWDGREWPSSYEQYFGPGTRLTVT.

The gene calls are TRBV27 and TRBJ1-1; tentative D call: TRBD1 (6 bases). Trimming stripped 2 bases from V and 1 base from J, with 8 bases between. The germline V gene encodes CDR1 MNHEY and CDR2 SMNVEV (reference sequence). The CDR3 is made up of 14 amino acids. This chain's CDR3 is CASSLTGQNTEAFF. CDR3 bases: TGTGCCAGCAGTTTAACGGGACAGAACACTGAAGCTTTCTTT.

The chain links TRBV11-2 to TRBJ1-1; 8 bases are a match to TRBD1. The junction had 3 bases not matched to a gene; V was cut back by 2 bases and J by 4 bases. CDR1 SGHAT and CDR2 FQNNGV come from the germline V gene. This CDR3 has 14 residues. DNA for the CDR3: TGTGCCAGCAGCTTAACACAGGGGGGCACTGAAGCTTTCTTT. Amino acid sequence: CASSLTQGGTEAFF.

This chain links TRBV11-2 with TRBJ2-5; no clear D gene. Germline assignment: CDR1 SGHAT and CDR2 FQNNGV. CDR3 size: 12 residues. V was cut by 8 bases and J by 0 bases, with 7 bases left in between. The CDR3: CASQLNQETQYF. Written as DNA, the CDR3 is TGTGCCAGCCAACTCAACCAAGAGACCCAGTACTTC.

The V call is TRBV30, the J call TRBJ2-7; D ambiguous. Trimming removed 4 bases from V and 6 bases from J, with 10 bases in between. Germline CDR1 is GTSNPN and CDR2 is SVGIG (reference sequence). The CDR3 extends over 11 amino acids. The CDR3 DNA follows: TGTGCCTGGAAGACCTCTAGCGAGCAGTACTTC. Translation gives CAWKTSSEQYF.

This clone has just one count. J is TRBJ1-3 and V is TRBV30, with TRBD1 matching 8 bases. This CDR3 spans 13 amino acids. The germline gives CDR1 GTSNPN, CDR2 SVGIG (reference sequence). The V segment lost 4 bases and the J segment 2 bases; nucleotides outside the gene matches: 1. The CDR3 is CAWMTGAGNTIYF. For the CDR3, the DNA is TGTGCCTGGATGACAGGGGCTGGAAACACCATATATTTT. The variable domain in full, completed from reference TRBV30 and TRBJ1-3, reads SQTIHQWPATLVQPVGSPLSLECTVEGTSNPNLYWYRQAAGRGLQLLFYSVGIGQISSEVPQNLSASRPQDRQFILSSKKLLLSDSGFYLCAWMTGAGNTIYFGEGSWLTVV.

As for this clone: Within the sample, other DNA sequences also encode this same CDR3. This chain links TRBV28 with TRBJ2-7; 9 bases fit TRBD1. Germline V gene data show CDR1 as MDHEN and CDR2 as SYDVKM. CDR3 length: 14 residues. Germline trimming cut 6 bases from V and 2 bases from J; bases unmatched to any gene: 5. CDR3 sequence reads: CASSPGTGPYEQYF. In DNA, the CDR3 is TGTGCCAGCAGCCCCGGGACAGGGCCCTACGAGCAGTACTTC.

The J gene is TRBJ1-2, the V gene TRBV9; the D gene is possibly TRBD1 (6 bases). Germline CDR1 and CDR2: SGDLS and YYNGEE. CDR3 length equals 16 residues. V lost 0 bases, J lost 3 bases, and 15 bases lay in between. The CDR3 protein is CASSVDRGGADYGYTF. The CDR3 nucleotides are TGTGCCAGCAGCGTAGACCGGGGGGGCGCGGACTATGGCTACACCTTC.

The gene calls are TRBV7-6 and TRBJ1-4, with 7 bases fitting TRBD1. This CDR3 comprises 17 residues. Looked up from germline, CDR1 is SGHVS and CDR2 is FNYEAQ. The V and J ends lost 5 bases and 7 bases, in that order; junction bases with no gene match: 16. The CDR3 region has the DNA TGTGCCAGCAGCCCGCACCCTCGACAGGGCAGGGGTGAAAAACTGTTTTTT. Residues: CASSPHPRQGRGEKLFF.

The chain recombines TRBV27 with TRBJ2-1, with D possibly TRBD2 on 5 matching bases. The V gene lost 1 base and the J gene lost 8 bases, with 15 bases spanning the gap. This CDR3 comprises 15 residues. CDR1 and CDR2 from the germline V gene are MNHEY and SMNVEV (reference sequence). The CDR3 bases are TGTGCCAGCAGTTTATGGCTAGCTGGGCCCCATGAGCAGTTCTTC. It translates to CASSLWLAGPHEQFF.

The chain employs TRBV27 and TRBJ2-1, with TRBD2 identical over 13 bases. CDR3 length: 14 amino acids. J gave up 9 bases and V 6 bases, and 5 bases lay outside the gene matches. CDR1 is MNHEY, CDR2 SMNVEV, per germline (reference sequence). The CDR3, as DNA: TGTGCCAGCAGGCCACTAGCGGGAGGGAGTGAGCAGTTCTTC. Protein product: CASRPLAGGSEQFF.

As for this clone: The junction does not match germline at one end; this may be a read error. The V gene is TRBV7-7, the J gene TRBJ2-1; TRBD1 might be the D (6 bases). The CDR3 spans 15 residues. Germline values: CDR1 SSHAT, CDR2 FNYEAQ (reference sequence). CDR3 DNA sequence: TGTGCTAGCAGCTTATCAGGGGAGTCCTACAATGAGCAGTTCTTC. The encoded protein is CASSLSGESYNEQFF. The full variable domain, with the rest looked up from reference TRBV7-7 and TRBJ2-1, is GAGVSQSPRYKVTKRGQDVTLRCDPISSHATLYWYQQALGQGPEFLTYFNYEAQPDKSGLPSDRFSAERPEGSISTLTIQRTEQRDSAMYRCASSLSGESYNEQFFGPGTRLTVL.

The DNA of the CDR3 is TGTGCCAGCAGCTTAGGTTCGAGAGGGGCCAACGTCCTGACTTTC. This translates into CASSLGSRGANVLTF. The chain combines TRBV7-2 with TRBJ2-6; no reliable D call. V was trimmed by 1 base and J by 4 bases, leaving 8 bases between them. This CDR3 spans 15 amino acids. Per the germline V gene, CDR1 is SGHTA and CDR2 is FQGNSA.

The V call is TRBV27, the J call TRBJ2-3; the D gene is possibly TRBD1 (5 bases). The ends were cut back, 3 bases at V and 2 bases at J, with 12 bases in the middle. CDR1 MNHEY and CDR2 SMNVEV come from the germline V gene (reference sequence). The CDR3 length is 15 residues. In nucleotides, the CDR3 is TGTGCCAGCAGTTTGTCTCGACAGCACACAGATACGCAGTATTTT. It yields the protein CASSLSRQHTDTQYF.

This chain links TRBV2 with TRBJ2-5; D possibly corresponds to TRBD1 (5 bases). Trimming stripped 5 bases from V and 1 base from J, with 14 bases between. CDR1 is SNHLY and CDR2 is FYNNEI in the germline V gene. The CDR3 is 15 residues long. In nucleotides, the CDR3 is TGTGCCAGCAGTAGTGGGGCTTTATTCCAAGAGACCCAGTACTTC. Translation gives CASSSGALFQETQYF.

Notes on this clone: One end of the junction does not line up with germline, which may come from a read error. The chain links TRBV7-7 to TRBJ2-5, with 9 bases matching TRBD2. CDR1 SSHAT and CDR2 FNYEAQ come from the germline V gene (reference sequence). CDR3 length: 13 amino acids. Written as DNA, the CDR3 is TGTGCTAGCAGCCGACTAGCGGAAGAGACCCAGTACTTC. Translated, it gives CASSRLAEETQYF.